Sequencing of this T cell receptor beta chain was carried out in a study of cytomegalovirus exposure and HLA in healthy donors (dated by TCRdb to the late 2010s). Context from the whole study: According to an earlier analysis of 587 of the donors, some 180 million T cells yielded over 100 million unique TCR beta sequences and about 300 Gb of sequence data. Roughly 300 gigabases of sequencing data and 91 million or so unique TCR sequences made up an early release that covered several hundred HLA-typed donors. Class I and class II HLA loci were covered by the typing at four-digit resolution. On average, around 200,000 unique TCR beta nucleotide sequences were sequenced per donor among 300 to 500 genotyped donors of the cohort, with roughly 18% of those sequences being non-productive. Donor age, sex, ethnicity and CMV serostatus were compiled together with the repertoire data. The study aimed to test whether signatures of past pathogen exposure could be identified by cataloging public T cell receptors. Because of strong linkage in the cohort, roughly five DR-DQ haplotypes were treated as single units for association and clustering. The later analysis used no new phenotypic data to find candidate immune exposures, relying instead on TCR beta sequences and their occurrence across donors. Among the roughly 400 genotyped donors, around 81% belonged to the genetic ancestry cluster associated with self-reported Caucasian donors. The number of typed donors differed by locus: about 629-630 for A, B, C, DRB1 and DQB1; 500 to 550 for DQA1; some 610 for DPA1; and approximately 450 for DPB1. The study profiled the T cell repertoires of 666 subjects by immunosequencing and related them to cytomegalovirus serostatus. A later genetic analysis used genome-wide SNP genotypes for about three fifths of the 666 donors, treating that subset as a discovery cohort. Every discovery cohort repertoire had been produced on one sequencing platform. High-throughput TCR immunosequencing, statistical association of individual TCRs with disease status, and machine learning were combined to predict cytomegalovirus infection status. To decide whether each TCR beta V gene segment behaved as functional or pseudogenic, an earlier analysis of fewer than 750 of the donors relied on high-throughput TCR beta sequencing. A separate validation cohort of roughly 120 different subjects was used in addition to the approximately 670-subject first cohort. A later analysis re-examined previously published TCR beta repertoires from more than 650 donors and added high-resolution HLA genotyping to investigate patterns of TCR occurrence. The study at large found these results: According to a later analysis, TCR association rates differed among HLA loci, with DRB1 alleles showing the most associated TCRs and HLA-C alleles showing the fewest. A later genetic analysis associated a missense DCLRE1C variant with V-gene and J-gene trimming of TCR beta chains, and an independent cohort replicated the association. Sequencing depth was assumed to be roughly uniform across donors in the presence/absence analyses, though that assumption may not hold. Because the 87-base-pair reads could not distinguish some IMGT-functional V segments, including TRBV6-2 and TRBV6-3, those segments were excluded. Strong co-occurrence of HLA alleles, especially DR and DQ, made assigning TCR associations to individual alleles difficult. Correlated functional status among segregating V segments might be attributable to linkage disequilibrium, but an unknown experimental factor could not be ruled out. Compared with equally common non-associated chains, HLA-associated TCR beta chains in a later analysis were more clonally expanded and had lower generation probabilities. In a later analysis, 15,000 to 20,000 TCR beta sequences were associated with specific HLA alleles at a false discovery rate of 0.05. A later analysis found that most CMV-associated TCR beta chains appeared HLA-restricted, with HLA associations seemingly driven largely by CMV exposure. The study gave a list of over 150 TCR beta chains associated with cytomegalovirus. A few of the identified cytomegalovirus-associated TCR beta chains were confirmed in vitro to be specific for cytomegalovirus antigens. The cohort was sequenced for TCR beta chains only, and without alpha or paired-chain data the features that could be detected were limited. The authors suggested that the approach could potentially be generalized to other disease states and immunological phenotypes. In a later genetic analysis, fewer N-insertions in productive TCRs were reported among donors in an Asian-associated ancestry cluster than the approximately 670-donor mean. A later analysis reported that several top co-occurrence clusters appeared linked to parvovirus B19, influenza, CMV and Epstein-Barr virus. CMV serostatus was the only immune exposure information available for the cohort. Most TCR sequences were seen in very few donors, while some public TCRs were found in many individuals. The classifier was reported to diagnose cytomegalovirus status with high specificity and sensitivity in both the original cohort and the validation cohort. A further reported finding was that TCR beta sequences accurately predicted the HLA-A and HLA-B alleles for most subjects in the first cohort. In an earlier analysis of around 600 of the donors, most TCR beta V segments appeared in productive rearrangements about 87% or about 30% of the time, broadly matching IMGT annotations. Fewer than 20 rarely observed V segments, including chromosome 9 orphons, were excluded from the earlier analysis of approximately 600 of the donors because counts were too low. A group of highly shared sequence variants was considered likely to be a technical artifact of the sequencing pipeline. Because HLA typing was missing for some donors at each locus, association tests included only the typed subset.

On this clone: Its antigen is not yet known. The record has no base qualities; no much larger clone is one base away.

Library method: the immunoSEQ multiplex PCR assay. For the multiplex PCR, a mixture combining 60 forward primers for TCR Vbeta segments and 13 reverse primers for TCR Jbeta segments was used. Amplification of the CDR3 region of rearranged TCR beta genes was performed with a multiplex PCR assay on genomic DNA. On the Illumina HiSeq System, the amplified TCR beta libraries were sequenced as 87-base-pair reads. The source study handled its data this way. In a later analysis, tens of millions of unique TCR beta chains were counted across the roughly 670 repertoires, and roughly 10 million of these chains were shared by at least two donors. A nearest-neighbor algorithm error-corrected the raw reads and collapsed the reads into unique sequences, merging closely related sequences to remove PCR and sequencing errors. To assign V, D and J gene segments, CDR3 sequences were aligned to IMGT reference sequences. For a sequence to be retained, a match of at least six nucleotides was required to both a V gene segment and a J gene segment. Rearrangements were classified as productive when the CDR3 lacked stop codons and remained in frame with V and J, and all other rearrangements were classified as non-productive. CDR3 was defined by IMGT convention, running from the second conserved V-encoded cysteine to the conserved J-encoded phenylalanine. The earlier analysis of more than 450 of the donors excluded sequences that lacked an unambiguous match to a single V gene segment. In an earlier analysis of approximately 590 of the donors, a V segment was called functional when productive rearrangements were above 56.7%, and segregating when the standard deviation between donors exceeded 5%. A statistical classification framework was developed to diagnose cytomegalovirus status using the catalog of TCR beta chain sequences. V and J gene assignment, in a later analysis, came from comparing TCR nucleotide sequences with IMGT/GENE-DB human TR gene sequences. Using the TCRdist pipeline, a later analysis assigned CDR3 sequences along with most-parsimonious VDJ recombination scenarios. A later analysis defined each TCR beta chain by its CDR3 amino acid sequence plus V-gene family, and excluded reads lacking a unique V-gene family. To address suspected cross-contamination and a sequencing artifact, a later analysis removed 550 to 750 highly shared, low-generation-probability nucleotide sequences. In a later analysis, a clonal expansion index for each public chain was calculated from normalized within-repertoire ranks of inferred template counts. In a later analysis, generation probabilities were computed with a VDJ recombination model fitted to out-of-frame rearrangements, and the resulting probabilities were checked against IGoR. In a later analysis, hypergeometric tests were used to score TCR-TCR, TCR-HLA and TCR-CMV co-occurrence, with a repertoire-size bias correction applied to TCR pairs. False discovery rates were estimated in a later analysis by permuting HLA or CMV assignments 20 times. In a later analysis, co-occurring TCRs were grouped using DBSCAN, and TCRdist sequence similarity was added for clustering within HLA-allele-positive subsets. Repertoires with fewer than 30,000 or more than 120,000 public chains were left out of co-occurrence clustering, as were five repertoires with anomalous nucleotide sharing. As stored in TCRdb, this immuneACCESS dataset retains in-frame rearrangements with V and J assigned. A fraction of the clones does not appear; measured against another copy, unresolved V genes explain less than half of the discrepancy, and the remainder lacks a known reason. V and J calls and clone size are copied from that table; D and trimming were computed from the DNA. This sample is represented by approximately 150,000 clones; around 69% of them were singletons. Of the sample, around 2.8% is held by the ten largest clones.

The CDR3 has 15 amino acids, counting the end cysteine and phenylalanine. CDR3 DNA is the only sequence kept; it has 45 bases, read in frame from the first base. The germline V gene (reference sequence) sets CDR1 to LNHDA and CDR2 to SQIVND. Clipping removes 2 bases from V and 2 bases from J, with 1 as the unmatched junction base count. The cohort comprised some 730 healthy bone marrow donors. At the time of sampling, every cohort member was nominally healthy, though immune exposures that went unrecorded were likely present. The donor tested CMV seronegative, placing the donor among the 350 or so seronegative members of the cohort. Every donor gave a peripheral blood sample, and the peripheral blood mononuclear cells from that sample were used for TCR beta sequencing. Genomic DNA was extracted from the blood cell samples with the Qiagen DNeasy Blood Extraction Kit.

Sample: PBMCs. In this chain, TRBV19 is recombined with TRBJ2-5; the junction holds 11 bases that match TRBD2. The sequence came from a woman under 40 in good health and CMV-seronegative. The nucleotide sequence reads as follows: TGTGCCAGTAGTATACTAGCGGGGGGACAAGAGACCCAGTACTTC. Translation gives CASSILAGGQETQYF.